The source of this T cell receptor beta chain is a study of patients and donors after allogeneic stem cell transplantation. The V end was cut by 1 base, the J end by 10 bases, with 13 bases between. Germline V gene sequence: CDR1 KGHDR, CDR2 SFDVKD. The CDR3 is 14 amino acids. TCRdb reprocessed the RT-PCR reads with MiXCR, giving one entry per CDR3 protein. This table holds 200,000 to 250,000 distinct CDR3 sequences, around an eighth found once. The sequencing input was blood, either unsorted or a sorted T cell fraction (not recorded which). The V call is TRBV24-1, the J call TRBJ2-1; either TRBD1 or TRBD2 may supply D (5 bases each). The source is a human donor who was either an allogeneic HSCT recipient or a stem cell or donor lymphocyte infusion donor (not recorded which). It is not recorded whose cells these are; they may come from a transplant donor. The CDR3 nucleotides read TGTGCCACCAGTGATTTTGGGGGATCTCTCGAGCAGTTCTTC. It codes for CATSDFGGSLEQFF.